These 26 T cell receptor beta chains were all obtained from the same sample, sequenced in a study of T cell responses to AZD1222 COVID-19 vaccine. Generated by immunoSEQ multiplex PCR, the TCRdb table keeps only in-frame clones and is missing some. The sample consists of 200,000 to 250,000 clones, roughly 94% of them appearing once. Material: peripheral blood, obtained 28 days after the second dose of the MenACWY control vaccine. The origin of the receptors is an adult who received the MenACWY meningococcal vaccine as a control.

This chain connects TRBV6-5 to TRBJ2-7; 7 positions agree with TRBD1. Per the germline V gene, CDR1 is MNHEY and CDR2 is SVGAGI. V was pared by 2 bases and J by 0 bases, with 4 bases of the junction left unmatched. The CDR3 extends over 15 amino acids. The CDR3 DNA reads TGTGCCAGCAGTTACAATCGGGACAGCTCCTACGAGCAGTACTTC. This gives the protein CASSYNRDSSYEQYF.

V gene TRBV7-2 combines with J gene TRBJ1-6; 8 bases map to TRBD1. CDR3 length: 14 residues. Trimming took 7 bases from V and 10 from J; bases not matched to a gene: 9. Germline values: CDR1 SGHTA, CDR2 FQGNSA. CDR3 sequence: CASTPGTGNSPLHF. CDR3 in DNA: TGTGCCAGCACCCCTGGGACAGGAAACTCACCCCTCCACTTT.

In its sample, this clone was seen once. This chain connects TRBV4-1 to TRBJ2-1; D is uncertain. V was shortened by 1 base and J by 2 bases, with 12 bases between the two germline ends. The CDR3 has 16 residues. Germline V gene sequence: CDR1 MGHRA, CDR2 YSYEKL. DNA for the CDR3: TGCGCCAGCAGCCAAGCGGACCGAGGCCCCTACAATGAGCAGTTCTTC. Residues: CASSQADRGPYNEQFF.

The V and J genes are TRBV5-4 and TRBJ2-7; D remains ambiguous. This CDR3 spans 14 amino acids. Looked up from germline, CDR1 is SGHNT and CDR2 is YYREEE (reference sequence). Trimming took 0 bases from V and 2 from J, leaving 9 bases between them. CDR3 sequence: CASSLAGPAYEQYF. The CDR3 region has the DNA TGTGCCAGCAGCTTGGCAGGACCCGCCTACGAGCAGTACTTC. The complete variable domain, with remaining parts taken from reference TRBV5-4 and TRBJ2-7, reads ETGVTQSPTHLIKTRGQQVTLRCSSQSGHNTVSWYQQALGQGPQFIFQYYREEENGRGNFPPRFSGLQFPNYSSELNVNALELDDSALYLCASSLAGPAYEQYFGPGTRLTVT.

V gene TRBV4-1 combines with J gene TRBJ1-6, with TRBD1 matching 9 bases. Germline-derived CDR1 and CDR2 are MGHRA and YSYEKL. This CDR3 contains 16 residues. V shed 0 bases and J 9 bases; nucleotides not matched to a gene: 6. The CDR3 region has the DNA TGCGCCAGCAGCCAAGATTCGGGACAGGGCATTTCACCCCTCCACTTT. Translated: CASSQDSGQGISPLHF.

The V gene is TRBV19, the J gene TRBJ2-1; 9 nucleotides agree with TRBD2. CDR1 and CDR2 (germline): LNHDA, SQIVND (reference sequence). The J segment lost 0 bases and the V segment lost 0 bases, leaving 9 bases of the junction unmatched. The CDR3 loop spans 19 amino acids. As DNA, the CDR3 is TGTGCCAGTAGTATAGATCGCGGGAGGGCCCATAGCTCCTACAATGAGCAGTTCTTC. Its translation is CASSIDRGRAHSSYNEQFF.

The gene calls are TRBV11-3 and TRBJ2-2; 8 positions agree with TRBD1. The CDR3 is made up of 16 amino acids. Per the germline V gene, CDR1 is SGHNT and CDR2 is YENEEA. J was trimmed by 4 bases and V by 5 bases; bases with no gene match: 9. CDR3 DNA sequence: TGTGCCAGCAGCCCCTACGGGACAGGTGGCACCGGGGAGCTGTTTTTT. Translating gives CASSPYGTGGTGELFF.

The chain employs TRBV5-1 and TRBJ2-1, with TRBD2 identical over 7 bases. The V gene end was trimmed by 2 bases and the J gene end by 6 bases; junction bases not matched to a gene: 11. CDR3 length: 16 residues. From germline, CDR1 is SGHRS and CDR2 YFSETQ. CDR3 residues: CASSFPLSGTSNEQFF. In nucleotides, the CDR3 is TGCGCCAGCAGCTTTCCCCTAAGCGGGACGAGCAATGAGCAGTTCTTC.

The chain joins TRBV6-2 or TRBV6-3 to TRBJ2-1; 12 nucleotides match TRBD2. V was clipped by 5 bases and J by 7 bases; unmatched bases: 6. Germline loops: CDR1 MNHEY, CDR2 SVGEGT. The CDR3 is 15 residues long. The CDR3 nucleotides read TGTGCCAGCAGTGGGCTAGCGGGGGGGCTAAATGAGCAGTTCTTC. This translates into CASSGLAGGLNEQFF.

This chain links TRBV11-2 with TRBJ1-1; D ambiguous. The CDR3 loop spans 13 amino acids. Trimming removed 5 bases from V and 5 bases from J, with 12 bases in between. The germline CDR1 and CDR2 sequences are SGHAT and FQNNGV. As DNA, the CDR3 is TGTGCCAGCAGCCCCCATCAGGAGACTGAAGCTTTCTTT. Encoded protein: CASSPHQETEAFF.

The rearrangement links TRBV11-2 to TRBJ2-5; D is perhaps TRBD1 or TRBD2 (5 bases each). Germline V gives CDR1 SGHAT, CDR2 FQNNGV. The CDR3 covers 15 residues. Trimming pared 4 bases from V and 7 bases from J, leaving 19 bases between. CDR3 sequence (DNA): TGTGCCAGCAGCTCCCGGGACGGTGCGTCAGCGACCCAGTACTTC. Translated: CASSSRDGASATQYF.

The CDR3 protein is CASSPSGAGLTDTQYF. The CDR3 DNA sequence: TGTGCCAGCAGCCCGTCGGGAGCGGGGCTCACAGATACGCAGTATTTT. The chain uses TRBV5-6 and TRBJ2-3; TRBD2 aligns across 7 bases. The V and J ends lost 4 bases and 2 bases, in that order; junction bases with no gene match: 10. Germline assignment: CDR1 SGHDT and CDR2 YYEEEE. This CDR3 spans 16 amino acids. The entire variable domain, with the rest obtained from reference TRBV5-6 and TRBJ2-3, is as follows: DAGVTQSPTHLIKTRGQQVTLRCSPKSGHDTVSWYQQALGQGPQFIFQYYEEEERQRGNFPDRFSGHQFPNYSSELNVNALLLGDSALYLCASSPSGAGLTDTQYFGPGTRLTVL.

V gene TRBV19 combines with J gene TRBJ2-3; no definite D call. The CDR3 extends over 13 amino acids. Germline CDR1 LNHDA, CDR2 SQIVND (reference sequence). The V gene lost 2 bases and the J gene lost 7 bases, with 10 bases spanning the gap. The CDR3 region is CASSILVDYTQYF. The CDR3 nucleotides read TGTGCCAGTAGTATACTGGTTGATTATACGCAGTATTTT.

The rearrangement links TRBV14 to TRBJ2-7; D possibly corresponds to TRBD2 (6 bases). The CDR3 length is 17 residues. The germline gives CDR1 SGHDN, CDR2 FVKESK. Trimming removed 0 bases from V and 3 bases from J, with 18 bases in between. CDR3 loop: CASSQEFVGSGVYEQYF. The CDR3 DNA sequence: TGTGCCAGCAGCCAAGAATTTGTAGGTAGCGGAGTCTACGAGCAGTACTTC. Full variable domain (missing parts from reference TRBV14 and TRBJ2-7): EAGVTQFPSHSVIEKGQTVTLRCDPISGHDNLYWYRRVMGKEIKFLLHFVKESKQDESGMPNNRFLAERTGGTYSTLKVQPAELEDSGVYFCASSQEFVGSGVYEQYFGPGTRLTVT.

This clone has more than one count but fewer than ten. The V call is TRBV6-1, the J call TRBJ2-5; TRBD2 agrees at 12 bases. Germline CDR1 reads MNHNS; CDR2 reads SASEGT. The CDR3 is made up of 17 amino acids. The V and J ends lost 2 bases and 4 bases, in that order; junction bases with no gene match: 8. In nucleotides, the CDR3 is TGTGCCAGCAGTGAATCAGCACTAGCGGGAGGTGGAGAGACCCAGTACTTC. Translation: CASSESALAGGGETQYF.

This clone was observed a few times. The chain joins TRBV6-2 or TRBV6-3 to TRBJ1-1; possible D gene TRBD1, 5 bases. The CDR3 extends over 15 amino acids. Trimming removed 5 bases from V and 6 bases from J, with 19 bases in between. Per the germline V gene, CDR1 is MNHEY and CDR2 is SVGEGT. The CDR3 nucleotides are TGTGCCAGCAGTCCGTGGTCAGGGTCTAGCGCTGAAGCTTTCTTT. This sequence encodes CASSPWSGSSAEAFF.

The CDR3 nucleotides read TGTGCCAGCAGTGGTTGGGACAGTGATCAGCCCCAGCATTTT. Its translation: CASSGWDSDQPQHF. This chain links TRBV2 with TRBJ1-5; 7 bases map to TRBD1. Per germline, CDR1 SNHLY and CDR2 FYNNEI. This CDR3 is 14 amino acids long. V shed 4 bases and J 5 bases; nucleotides not matched to a gene: 5.

The rearrangement joins TRBV5-8 to TRBJ2-5; unclear D gene. This CDR3 comprises 13 residues. Germline-derived CDR1 and CDR2 are SGHTS and YDEGEE. V lost 6 bases and J 5 bases, leaving 14 bases between the germline ends. CDR3 bases: TGTGCCAGCACCTCTCCAGTTCGGGAGACCCAGTACTTC. As protein: CASTSPVRETQYF.

On this clone itself: A junction boundary mismatches the germline segment, possibly from a read error. This sequence joins TRBV19 and TRBJ2-1; 8 positions match TRBD2. This CDR3 spans 11 amino acids. Germline CDR1 is LNHDA and CDR2 is SQIVND (reference sequence). The CDR3 here is CASSTAGARVF. The CDR3 DNA reads as TGTGCCAGTAGTACAGCGGGAGCCAGGGTCTTC.

The chain recombines TRBV11-2 with TRBJ1-3, with TRBD1 matching 7 bases. Germline V gene sequence: CDR1 SGHAT, CDR2 FQNNGV. The CDR3 is made up of 15 amino acids. Germline trimming cut 6 bases from V and 0 bases from J; bases unmatched to any gene: 5. The CDR3 loop reads CASSWDSNSGNTIYF. The CDR3 bases are TGTGCCAGCAGTTGGGACAGTAACTCTGGAAACACCATATATTTT.

The chain is built from TRBV19 and TRBJ2-5, with 8 positions matching TRBD1. Germline CDR1 and CDR2: LNHDA and SQIVND (reference sequence). With 5 bases clipped from V and 5 bases from J, the junction kept 13 bases outside the gene matches. There are 16 residues in the CDR3. As DNA, the CDR3 is TGTGCCAGTAGTGCCAAACGAGACAGGGGTGCGGAGACCCAGTACTTC. Protein: CASSAKRDRGAETQYF.

For this clone: Other DNA sequences in this specimen translate into the identical CDR3. The chain couples TRBV27 to TRBJ1-5, with unresolved D. The CDR3 runs 13 residues. Trimming shortened V by 6 bases and J by 1 base, and 7 bases separated the two germline ends. The V gene's germline CDR1 is MNHEY and CDR2 SMNVEV (reference sequence). In DNA form, the CDR3 reads TGTGCCAGCAGCCTGGGGAGCAATCAGCCCCAGCATTTT. Its translation is CASSLGSNQPQHF.

This chain joins TRBV2 and TRBJ2-1; a possible D gene is TRBD2 (5 bases). The CDR3 is 15 amino acids. Trimming removed 3 bases at V and 0 bases at J, with 9 bases between. The V gene's germline CDR1 is SNHLY and CDR2 FYNNEI. The CDR3 loop reads CASSDGLTSYNEQFF. CDR3 coding DNA: TGTGCCAGCAGTGACGGACTGACCTCCTACAATGAGCAGTTCTTC. The complete variable domain, with remaining parts taken from reference TRBV2 and TRBJ2-1, reads EPEVTQTPSHQVTQMGQEVILRCVPISNHLYFYWYRQILGQKVEFLVSFYNNEISEKSEIFDDQFSVERPDGSNFTLKIRSTKLEDSAMYFCASSDGLTSYNEQFFGPGTRLTVL.

The chain joins TRBV12-3 or TRBV12-4 to TRBJ2-7, with D perhaps matching TRBD1 or TRBD2 (6 bases each). Trimming took 5 bases from V and 6 from J, leaving 11 bases between them. This CDR3 is built from 12 residues. The CDR3 region is CASSQGGREQYF. The CDR3 region has the DNA TGTGCCAGCAGTCAAGGGGGGCGCGAGCAGTACTTC.

This chain links TRBV6-5 with TRBJ1-4, with no clear D. Germline lookup yields CDR1 MNHEY and CDR2 SVGAGI. The CDR3 sequence is 15 residues long. Trimming left V 6 bases short and J 8 bases short, with 19 bases between. CDR3: CASRNTPGPKEKLFF. CDR3 in DNA: TGTGCCAGCAGAAATACTCCGGGCCCGAAGGAAAAACTGTTTTTT.

The rearrangement links TRBV5-1 to TRBJ2-5; TRBD1 matches at 11 bases. This CDR3 comprises 15 residues. Germline trimming cut 0 bases from V and 4 bases from J; bases unmatched to any gene: 2. Per germline, CDR1 SGHRS and CDR2 YFSETQ. The CDR3 region has the DNA TGCGCCAGCAGCTTGGAGGGGACAGGGGGAGAGACCCAGTACTTC. Encoded protein: CASSLEGTGGETQYF.